This T cell receptor (beta chain) was profiled in a study of cytomegalovirus exposure and HLA in healthy donors. Study-wide findings and caveats: Association of a missense DCLRE1C variant with TCR beta V- and J-gene trimming was reported in a later analysis. Accounts indicate the classifier identified cytomegalovirus status with strong specificity and sensitivity.

In the PCR, 60 Vbeta and 13 Jbeta primers were used. Using immunoSEQ multiplex PCR, the repertoire was profiled, and TCRdb retains in-frame clones only, with some absent. The table lists fewer than 200,000 clones, 65% to 85% of them singletons. The length of the CDR3 is 13 residues. Trimming cost V 6 bases and J 6 bases, with 14 bases left between them. CDR1 is KGHSH, CDR2 LQKENI, per germline. Details on this clone: Its antigen is not identified.

The sample taken for sequencing was PBMCs. The source of this sequence is a female donor in good health and CMV-seronegative. The genes are TRBV18 and TRBJ1-1; D possibly corresponds to TRBD1 (6 bases). The CDR3 region has the DNA TGTGCCAGCTCCCTCGCAGGGGCCGCTGAAGCTTTCTTT. Its protein product is CASSLAGAAEAFF. The entire variable domain, with the rest obtained from reference TRBV18 and TRBJ1-1, is as follows: NAGVMQNPRHLVRRRGQEARLRCSPMKGHSHVYWYRQLPEEGLKFMVYLQKENIIDESGMPKERFSAEFPKEGPSILRIQQVVRGDSAAYFCASSLAGAAEAFFGQGTRLTVV.